Listed below are T cell receptor beta chains from one sample, sequenced in a study of T cells in Graves' hyperthyroidism and ophthalmopathy. TCRdb passed the multiplex PCR reads through MiXCR, listing each CDR3 protein once. The repertoire holds around 400,000 distinct CDR3 sequences, approximately 14% seen once, with 28% in the top ten. Sequenced sample: blood. These receptors all stem from a woman aged 18-29 years with Graves' hyperthyroidism that later progressed to Graves' ophthalmopathy. CDR3s include the opening cysteine and the closing phenylalanine or tryptophan.

TRBJ1-1,TRBV4-1,CASCQAGGMNTEAFF
TRBJ2-3,TRBV28,CASSSGRVRTDTQYF
TRBJ1-6,TRBV28,CASSPLTGANSPLHF
TRBJ1-1,TRBV6-1,CASRTQGSLSTEAFF
TRBJ2-7,TRBV28,CASTSGRPYEQYF
TRBJ2-1,TRBV9,CASSVVGGVGSYNEQFF
TRBJ2-2,TRBV5-1,CASSRGPDREPGELFF
TRBJ2-5,TRBV11-2,CASSLDIRAPGGTQYF
TRBJ2-5,TRBV6-6,CASSYSGLAGGPLETQYF
TRBJ2-1,TRBV20-1,CSAERDSSSSYNEQFF
TRBJ2-3,TRBV25-1,CASSETLGVGTDTQYF
TRBJ1-1,TRBV5-5,CASSPIINTEAFF
TRBJ2-2,TRBV6-6,CASSYVPPGLARGLNTGELFF
TRBJ2-3,TRBV20-1,CSASDGSTDTQYF
TRBJ2-1,TRBV6-1,CASRGRVGEQFF
TRBJ2-2,TRBV2,CASSDGGTGELFF
TRBJ2-1,TRBV2,CASSETSGRDYNEQFF
TRBJ2-1,TRBV20-1,CSARGSERGYNEQFF
TRBJ2-7,TRBV5-5,CASSFTRRHYEQYF
TRBJ2-7,TRBV20-1,CSATGRTSFTEQYF
TRBJ2-2,TRBV5-6,CASSLGPPGDTGELFF
TRBJ2-3,TRBV20-1,CSASRGSSTDTQYF
TRBJ2-7,TRBV20-1,CSDRSLSYEQYF
TRBJ2-5,TRBV7-9,CASSPGAGLQETQYF
TRBJ2-1,TRBV7-2,CASSFLLAGAGNEQFF
TRBJ2-5,TRBV3-1,CASSQEVGHWQETQYF
TRBJ2-1,TRBV20-1,CSARDVSSYNEQFF
TRBJ2-7,TRBV10-3,CAISDGTGLYEQYF
TRBJ2-1,TRBV7-9,CASSQDWRHYNEQFF
TRBJ2-7,TRBV10-3,CAISEPDRSPSYEQYF
TRBJ2-3,TRBV11-2,CASSLIAPLSGTTDTQYF
TRBJ2-1,TRBV7-3,CASSLGGPNEQFF
TRBJ1-3,TRBV7-2,CASSRGQNGLSSGNTIYF
TRBJ2-7,TRBV9,CASSVDPYYEQYF
TRBJ2-7,TRBV29-1,CSVQKAGVDEQYF
TRBJ1-1,TRBV7-9,CASSSKPRGGTEAFF
TRBJ2-2,TRBV20-1,CSARAFETGDTGELFF
TRBJ2-4,TRBV12-3/TRBV12-4,CASSMMIQREGAGWNIQYF
TRBJ2-5,TRBV7-7,CASSLYPQGQETQYF
TRBJ2-5,TRBV7-9,CASSSAGPTQETQYF
TRBJ2-3,TRBV11-1,CASSGQGLSTDTQYF
TRBJ2-6,TRBV12-3/TRBV12-4,CASSFFYIQSTGANVLTF
TRBJ2-6,TRBV6-2/TRBV6-3,CASSYHQASGANVLTF
TRBJ2-7,TRBV6-1,CASGTGWSYEQYF
TRBJ2-7,TRBV3-1,CASSPRDRGSYEQYF
TRBJ1-1,TRBV28,CASSLTGVMNTEAFF
TRBJ2-5,TRBV2,CASIIRDRGETQYF
TRBJ1-2,TRBV29-1,CSVQGSWYGYTF
TRBJ2-3,TRBV6-5,CASSYSGVKDTQYF
TRBJ2-7,TRBV30,CAWSGTSVFEQYF
TRBJ1-3,TRBV7-2,CASSLGPAVSGNTIYF
TRBJ2-1,TRBV7-3,CASSFSGTNEQFF
TRBJ2-4,TRBV12-3/TRBV12-4,CASSLWGLQNIQYF
TRBJ1-5,TRBV28,CASKESGNQPQHF